The T cell receptor beta chain under discussion was sequenced for a study of blood T cells in healthy people across ages (dated by TCRdb to between 2014 and 2017). A note on the overall study: In model experiments, template switching captured about one uniquely barcoded TCR beta cDNA molecule for every two T cells. The study measured age-related changes in TCR beta repertoire diversity using deep sequencing normalized with unique cDNA molecular identifiers. Donors were grouped into four age groups: young (average 16 years), middle-aged (roughly 38), aged (roughly 62) and long-lived (about 89). To avoid experimental bias, donors of different ages were distributed randomly across sequencing lanes. For two donors (one aged 18 to 30 and one aged 80 or older), the study analyzed two additional independent replicas of 1 million unique cDNA reads from the same blood draw.

The library was produced with 5' RACE. The listed sequencing device is Illumina HiSeq 2500. The second PCR ran for roughly 7 to 11 cycles and used a J-beta primer mix along with a sample-barcoded 5' primer. Each TCR beta cDNA molecule received a unique molecular identifier from a template-switch 5' adaptor carrying 12 random nucleotides. Each sample yielded at least 3 million CDR3-containing paired-end reads. All of the RNA was converted into first-strand cDNA using the Mint cDNA synthesis kit, with a TRBC-specific oligonucleotide serving as the primer. Following uracil-DNA glycosylase treatment, all cDNA underwent a first 18-cycle PCR with the universal primers M1SS and BC2_uni_R. In the authors' own workflow: Each sample was normalized by randomly selecting 1 million high-quality reads, each carrying a distinct molecular identifier. Reads with shared molecular identifiers were discarded instead of being binned into consensus sequences. CDR3 identification, clonotype clustering and error correction used MiTCR with a Q25 quality threshold and the strictest error-elimination algorithm. A nonparametric unseen species model with Euler transformation was used to estimate lower-bound total TCR beta diversity. TCRdb trimmed the raw reads at Q25, called clones with MiXCR and kept productive beta chains. All rows with the same CDR3 protein become a single entry with the most common DNA and genes. The V and J calls reflect TCRdb's pipeline rather than the authors' work. The sample contains some 780,000 distinct CDR3 sequences, roughly 56% of them found a single time. Around a quarter of the sample is held by the ten biggest clonotypes.

Including cysteine and phenylalanine, the CDR3 has 13 amino acids. Here the CDR3 DNA is all that survives: 39 bases in frame from base 1. CDR1 and CDR2 were assigned from the germline V gene (reference sequence) as LNHNV and YYDKDF. Broad study findings and their caveats: The percentage of naive T cells measured by flow cytometry correlated strongly with observed TCR beta diversity. Estimates of total diversity from one million sequenced T cells were regarded as lower bounds and underestimates. Because donor CMV infection status was unknown, age-related changes in expanded clonotypes were potentially confounded. Observed TCR beta diversity per million T cells fell roughly linearly with age, and a significant reduction was already apparent by age roughly 40. Bulk unsorted PBMC profiling prevented conclusive comparison of naive and antigen-experienced compartments. Compared with the aged group, more naive CD4+ T cells, fewer expanded clones and increased TCR diversity were shown by the long-lived group, suggesting age selection.

Donors were 40 or so systemically healthy Caucasian individuals from Russia aged roughly 6 to 90 years. Approximately 9.3 milliliters of peripheral blood were collected from each donor into EDTA-treated Vacutainer tubes. Ficoll-Paque density-gradient centrifugation was used to isolate PBMCs, with at least 6.5 million per sample. Trizol reagent was used to extract total RNA from the PBMCs, yielding at least 5.5 micrograms per sample. Naive CD45RAhigh/CD27high T cell percentages were measured by flow cytometry on a PBMC aliquot from every donor. Regarding this clonotype: Its antigen remains unidentified. Nothing much larger sits one base from this clone, and base qualities are not available.

The rearranged segments are TRBV15 and TRBJ2-7, with the D gene too uncertain to name. The tail of the sequence fits TRBJ2-5 better, so the J call may be wrong. Sequencing used blood. This sequence was found in a man in his forties or fifties in good health. The CDR3 region: CATSRDPSETQYF. The sequence in DNA is TGTGCCACCAGCAGAGACCCCTCGGAGACCCAGTACTTC.